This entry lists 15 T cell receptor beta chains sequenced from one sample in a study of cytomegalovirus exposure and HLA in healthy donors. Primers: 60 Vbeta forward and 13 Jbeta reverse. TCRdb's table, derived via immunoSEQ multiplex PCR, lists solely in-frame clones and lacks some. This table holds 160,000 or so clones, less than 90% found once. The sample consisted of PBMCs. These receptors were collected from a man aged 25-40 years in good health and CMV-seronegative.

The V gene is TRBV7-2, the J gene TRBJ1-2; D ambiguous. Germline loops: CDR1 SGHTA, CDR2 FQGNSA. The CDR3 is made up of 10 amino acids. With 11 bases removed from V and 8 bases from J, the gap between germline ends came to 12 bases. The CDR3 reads CASKGGGYTF. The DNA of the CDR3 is TGTGCCTCCAAGGGAGGGGGCTACACCTTC.

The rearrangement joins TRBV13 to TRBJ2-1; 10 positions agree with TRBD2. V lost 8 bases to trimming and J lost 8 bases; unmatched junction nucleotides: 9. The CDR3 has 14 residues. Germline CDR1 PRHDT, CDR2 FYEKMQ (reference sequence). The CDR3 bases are TGTGCCAGCCTTGGGGCTAGCGGGAGATATGAGCAGTTCTTC. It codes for CASLGASGRYEQFF.

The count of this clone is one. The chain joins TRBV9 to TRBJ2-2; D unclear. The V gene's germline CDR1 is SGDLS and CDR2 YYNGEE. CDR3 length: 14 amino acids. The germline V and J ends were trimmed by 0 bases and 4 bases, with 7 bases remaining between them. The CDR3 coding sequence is TGTGCCAGCAGCGTAGCTAGTCGCACCGGGGAGCTGTTTTTT. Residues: CASSVASRTGELFF.

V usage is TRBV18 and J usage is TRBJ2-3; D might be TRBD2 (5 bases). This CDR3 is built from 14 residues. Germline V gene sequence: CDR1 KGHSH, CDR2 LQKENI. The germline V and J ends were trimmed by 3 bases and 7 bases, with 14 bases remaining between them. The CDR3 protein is CASSPSREPNTQYF. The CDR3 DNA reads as TGTGCCAGCTCACCGAGTAGGGAGCCCAATACGCAGTATTTT.

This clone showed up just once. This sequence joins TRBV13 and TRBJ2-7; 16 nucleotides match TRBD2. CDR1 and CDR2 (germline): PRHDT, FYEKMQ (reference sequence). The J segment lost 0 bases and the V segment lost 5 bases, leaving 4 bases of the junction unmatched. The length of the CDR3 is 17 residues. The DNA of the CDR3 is TGTGCCAGCAGCCTGGGACTAGCGGGAGGGTCCTCCTACGAGCAGTACTTC. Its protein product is CASSLGLAGGSSYEQYF.

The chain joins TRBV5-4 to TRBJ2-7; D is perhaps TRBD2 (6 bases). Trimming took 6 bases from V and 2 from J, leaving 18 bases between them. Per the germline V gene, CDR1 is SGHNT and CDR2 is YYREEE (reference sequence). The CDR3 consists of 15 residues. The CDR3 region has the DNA TGTGCCAGCACCCGTGGCGGGGCGAACGCCTACGAGCAGTACTTC. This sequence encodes CASTRGGANAYEQYF. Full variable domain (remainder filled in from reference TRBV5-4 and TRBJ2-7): ETGVTQSPTHLIKTRGQQVTLRCSSQSGHNTVSWYQQALGQGPQFIFQYYREEENGRGNFPPRFSGLQFPNYSSELNVNALELDDSALYLCASTRGGANAYEQYFGPGTRLTVT.

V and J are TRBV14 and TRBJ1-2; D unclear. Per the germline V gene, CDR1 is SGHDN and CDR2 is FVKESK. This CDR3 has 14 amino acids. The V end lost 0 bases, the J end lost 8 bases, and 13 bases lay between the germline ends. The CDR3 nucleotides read TGTGCCAGCAGCCAAGACCCGGGGAACGGGGGCTACACCTTC. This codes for CASSQDPGNGGYTF.

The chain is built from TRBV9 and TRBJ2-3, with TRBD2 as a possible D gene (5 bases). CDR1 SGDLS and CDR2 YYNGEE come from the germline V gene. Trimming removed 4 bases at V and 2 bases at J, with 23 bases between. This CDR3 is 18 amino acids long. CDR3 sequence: CASSSPGKEIGYTDTQYF. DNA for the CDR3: TGTGCCAGCAGCTCTCCGGGAAAGGAAATAGGTTACACAGATACGCAGTATTTT.

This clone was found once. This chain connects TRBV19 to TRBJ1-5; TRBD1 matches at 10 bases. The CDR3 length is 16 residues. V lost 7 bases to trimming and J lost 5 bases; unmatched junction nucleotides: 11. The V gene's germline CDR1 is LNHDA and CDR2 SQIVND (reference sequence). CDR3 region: CASTLATGTGDQPQHF. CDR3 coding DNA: TGTGCCAGTACCCTCGCGACCGGGACAGGGGATCAGCCCCAGCATTTT.

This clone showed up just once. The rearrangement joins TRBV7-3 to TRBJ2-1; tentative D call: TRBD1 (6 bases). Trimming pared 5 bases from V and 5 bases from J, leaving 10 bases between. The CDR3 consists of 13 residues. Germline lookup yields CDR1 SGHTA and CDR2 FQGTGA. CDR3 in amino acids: CASSPGQHNEQFF. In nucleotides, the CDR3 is TGTGCCAGCAGCCCGGGACAACACAATGAGCAGTTCTTC.

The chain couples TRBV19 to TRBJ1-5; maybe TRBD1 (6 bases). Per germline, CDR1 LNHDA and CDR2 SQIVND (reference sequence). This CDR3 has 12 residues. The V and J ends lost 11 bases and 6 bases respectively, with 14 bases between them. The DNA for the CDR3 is TGTGCCTCTGGGGGGGCGGGTCAGCCCCAGCATTTT. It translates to CASGGAGQPQHF.

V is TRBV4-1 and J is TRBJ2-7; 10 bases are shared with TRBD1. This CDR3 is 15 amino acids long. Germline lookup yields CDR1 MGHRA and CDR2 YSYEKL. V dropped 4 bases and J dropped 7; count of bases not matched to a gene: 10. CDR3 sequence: CASSPDRGGGLEQYF. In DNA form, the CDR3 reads TGCGCCAGCAGCCCGGACAGGGGGGGAGGGTTGGAGCAGTACTTC.

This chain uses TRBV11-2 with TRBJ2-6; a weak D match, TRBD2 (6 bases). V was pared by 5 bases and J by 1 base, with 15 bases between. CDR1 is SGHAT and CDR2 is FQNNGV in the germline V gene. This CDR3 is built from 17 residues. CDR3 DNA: TGTGCCAGCAGCCCCTCGGGACTCCCTTCTGGGGCCAACGTCCTGACTTTC. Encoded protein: CASSPSGLPSGANVLTF. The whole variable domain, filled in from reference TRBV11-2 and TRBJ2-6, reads EAGVAQSPRYKIIEKRQSVAFWCNPISGHATLYWYQQILGQGPKLLIQFQNNGVVDDSQLPKDRFSAERLKGVDSTLKIQPAKLEDSAVYLCASSPSGLPSGANVLTFGAGSRLTVL.

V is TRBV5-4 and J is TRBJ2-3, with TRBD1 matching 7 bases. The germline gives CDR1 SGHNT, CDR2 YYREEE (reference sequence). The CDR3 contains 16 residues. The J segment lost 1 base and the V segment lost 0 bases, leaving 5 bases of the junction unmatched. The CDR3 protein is CASSLARGQGTDTQYF. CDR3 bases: TGTGCCAGCAGCTTGGCCAGAGGACAGGGCACAGATACGCAGTATTTT.

This CDR3 reads CASSITWSRGETQYF. The CDR3 bases are TGTGCCAGTAGTATTACGTGGAGTCGGGGGGAGACCCAGTACTTC. The chain uses TRBV19 and TRBJ2-5, with D tentatively TRBD2 (6 bases). This CDR3 contains 15 residues. Trimming removed 3 bases at V and 5 bases at J, with 16 bases between. CDR1 LNHDA and CDR2 SQIVND come from the germline V gene (reference sequence).